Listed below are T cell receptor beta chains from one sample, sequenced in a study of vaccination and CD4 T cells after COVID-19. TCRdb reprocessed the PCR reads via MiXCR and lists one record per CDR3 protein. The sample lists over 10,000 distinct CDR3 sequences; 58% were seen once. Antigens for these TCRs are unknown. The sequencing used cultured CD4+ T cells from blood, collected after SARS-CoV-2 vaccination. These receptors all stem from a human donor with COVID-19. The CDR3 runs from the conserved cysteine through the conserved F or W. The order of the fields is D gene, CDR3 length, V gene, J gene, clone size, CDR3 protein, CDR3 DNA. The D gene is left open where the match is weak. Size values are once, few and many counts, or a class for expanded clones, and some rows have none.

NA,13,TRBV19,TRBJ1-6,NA,CASGLGFNSPLHF,TGTGCCAGCGGCCTGGGCTTCAATTCACCCCTCCACTTT
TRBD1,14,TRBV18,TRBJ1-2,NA,CASSAQGAGYGYTF,TGTGCCAGCTCAGCACAGGGGGCCGGGTATGGCTACACCTTC
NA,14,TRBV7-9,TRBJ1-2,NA,CASSPRGGGYGYTF,TGTGCCAGCAGCCCTCGCGGGGGGGGCTATGGCTACACCTTC
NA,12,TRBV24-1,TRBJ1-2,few,CATSDDVYGYTF,TGTGCCACCAGTGATGATGTCTATGGCTACACCTTC
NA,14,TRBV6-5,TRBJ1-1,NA,CASSYSPGVTEAFF,TGTGCCAGCAGTTACTCCCCAGGGGTTACTGAAGCTTTCTTT
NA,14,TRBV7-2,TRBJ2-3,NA,CASSFSGPTDTQYF,TGTGCCAGCAGCTTTAGCGGACCCACAGATACGCAGTATTTT
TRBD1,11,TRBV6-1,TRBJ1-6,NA,CASSQGGPLHF,TGTGCCAGCAGTCAGGGGGGACCCCTCCACTTT
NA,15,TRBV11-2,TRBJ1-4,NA,CASSFDPGQDEKLFF,TGTGCCAGCAGCTTCGACCCGGGGCAAGATGAAAAACTGTTTTTT
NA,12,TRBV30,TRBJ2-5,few,CAWNGRAGTQYF,TGTGCCTGGAATGGAAGGGCAGGGACCCAGTACTTC
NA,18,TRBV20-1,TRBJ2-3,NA,CSARGVSDRQARTDTQYF,TGCAGTGCTAGAGGGGTATCTGACAGACAAGCCCGCACAGATACGCAGTATTTT
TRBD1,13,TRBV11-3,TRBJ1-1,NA,CASSFTGGADAFF,TGTGCCAGCAGTTTTACAGGGGGCGCGGATGCTTTCTTT
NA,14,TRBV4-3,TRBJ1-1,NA,CASSPGHMNTEAFF,TGCGCCAGCAGCCCGGGACACATGAACACTGAAGCTTTCTTT
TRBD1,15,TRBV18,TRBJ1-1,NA,CASSPGTGSNTEAFF,TGTGCCAGCTCACCGGGGACAGGGTCGAACACTGAAGCTTTCTTT
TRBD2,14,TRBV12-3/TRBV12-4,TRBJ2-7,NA,CASSPSGNSYEQYF,TGTGCCAGCAGTCCTAGCGGAAACTCCTACGAGCAGTACTTC
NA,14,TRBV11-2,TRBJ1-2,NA,CASSLDMAAYGYTF,TGTGCCAGCAGCTTAGACATGGCCGCCTATGGCTACACCTTC
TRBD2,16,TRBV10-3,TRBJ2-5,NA,CAISPLAGGLQETQYF,TGTGCCATCAGTCCTCTAGCGGGTGGGCTCCAAGAGACCCAGTACTTC